This T cell receptor (beta chain) emerged from a study of T cell repertoires in cytomegalovirus infection. Study at large: Indications of both CMV infection and matching HLA type were provided by public TCR beta signatures.

This clonotype was seen only a few times. From the reads, TCRdb called clonotypes with MiXCR, one entry per CDR3 protein. The sample has some 320,000 distinct CDR3 sequences; more than 8% are singletons. This CDR3 is built from 16 residues. CDR1 SEHNR and CDR2 FQNEAQ come from the germline V gene (reference sequence). Trimming removed 7 bases from V and 4 bases from J, with 19 bases in between. The material sequenced was PBMCs. The chain is built from TRBV7-9 and TRBJ2-2; D unresolved. This receptor was taken from a human donor in good health (CMV status not recorded). Some clones in this sample may be carry-over from other donors' samples. CDR3 nucleotides: TGTGCCAGCACCTTCCTGGGCGATCGAGGCACCGGGGAGCTGTTTTTT. Amino acid sequence: CASTFLGDRGTGELFF. Combining the CDR3 with reference TRBV7-9 and TRBJ2-2 gives the whole variable domain DTGVSQNPRHKITKRGQNVTFRCDPISEHNRLYWYRQTLGQGPEFLTYFQNEAQLEKSRLLSDRFSAERPKGSFSTLEIQRTEQGDSAMYLCASTFLGDRGTGELFFGEGSRLTVL.